This note documents a single T cell receptor (beta chain) sequence. Germline CDR1 reads KGHSH; CDR2 reads LQKENI. V lost 4 bases and J 0 bases, leaving 15 bases between the germline ends. The CDR3 has 16 amino acids. The data were taken from a study of blood T cell repertoires in COVID-19. About the study: Acute and convalescent COVID-19 specimens originated in the United States, Italy and Spain. T cells, B-cell-depleted T cells, or PBMCs supplied cDNA or gDNA.

The authors' processing: How many nucleated cells were present was estimated from reference gene primer amplification. TCRdb's copy holds only in-frame clones and misses some; the assay was immunoSEQ multiplex PCR. V, J and clone size were drawn from that table, and D and trimming were deduced from the DNA. Of hundreds of thousands of clones detected, 70% to 90% appear once; the ten largest clones hold more than 1.4%. This TCR was sampled from a woman aged 25 to 45 with active or convalescent COVID-19. The J gene is TRBJ1-1, the V gene TRBV18; a weak D match, TRBD1 (5 bases). Sequencing was carried out using peripheral blood. The CDR3 spells CASSLARADLNTEAFF. As DNA, the CDR3 is TGTGCCAGCTCACTGGCCAGGGCGGATCTGAACACTGAAGCTTTCTTT.